Listed below are T cell receptor beta chains from one sample, sequenced in a study of T cells in localized non-small cell lung cancer. The assay was immunoSEQ multiplex PCR, and TCRdb's table has in-frame clones only and misses some. Among tens of thousands of clones, around nine tenths were seen once, and the ten largest hold around 3.7%. The sequencing here drew on peripheral blood, taken before any cancer treatment. The receptors were sampled from a man aged 18-55 years with stage I lung adenocarcinoma. The CDR3 runs from the conserved cysteine through the conserved F or W.

j_gene	v_gene	CDR3aa
TRBJ2-2	TRBV18	CASSLSGTGMAGELFF
TRBJ2-7	TRBV6-5	CASLPAGGSSYEQYF
TRBJ1-2	TRBV9	CASTPDTGPLYGYTF
TRBJ1-5	TRBV9	CASSVDGGGQPQHF
TRBJ2-2	TRBV6-1	CASSEPGVTITGELFF
TRBJ1-5	TRBV7-2	CASSRRTGAGQPQHF
TRBJ1-1	TRBV5-4	CASSPGTLKTEAFF
TRBJ1-1	TRBV4-1	CASSQDRGTGSVTEAFF
TRBJ2-3	TRBV4-2	CASSQEASGGSTDTQYF
TRBJ1-1	TRBV5-1	CASSLDGQPNTEAFF
TRBJ1-1	TRBV5-1	CASSYHQGEAFF
TRBJ1-2	TRBV4-2	CASSQAGGGSYGYTF
TRBJ1-2	TRBV2	CASSSGTDYGYTF
TRBJ1-3	TRBV30	CAWNTPGGSGNTIYF
TRBJ2-3	TRBV11-2	CASSLSVRGLGDTQYF
TRBJ2-1	TRBV7-3	CASSLTLTANEQFF